These 18 T cell receptor beta chains originate from one sample sequenced in a study of blood T cells in healthy people across ages. The authors ran a second PCR of about 7 to 12 cycles using a sample-barcoded 5' primer and a J-beta primer mix. TCRdb analysed the 5' RACE reads with MiXCR anew, one entry per CDR3 protein. The sample carries under 1 million distinct CDR3 sequences, around 43% recorded once. Source material: blood. Receptor source: a man aged 60 to 69 in good health.

This chain connects TRBV11-2 to TRBJ2-1, with a possible D match to TRBD1 (5 bases). Germline V gene lookup returns CDR1 SGHAT and CDR2 FQNNGV. CDR3 length equals 13 residues. The V and J ends lost 5 bases and 10 bases respectively, with 15 bases between them. The CDR3 protein is CASSVSRVWEQFF. The CDR3 nucleotides read TGTGCCAGCAGCGTATCCAGGGTCTGGGAGCAGTTCTTC. Drawing the rest from reference TRBV11-2 and TRBJ2-1, the complete variable domain is EAGVAQSPRYKIIEKRQSVAFWCNPISGHATLYWYQQILGQGPKLLIQFQNNGVVDDSQLPKDRFSAERLKGVDSTLKIQPAKLEDSAVYLCASSVSRVWEQFFGPGTRLTVL.

This clonotype was seen a single time. The V gene is TRBV20-1, the J gene TRBJ1-6; no reliable D call. The CDR3 has 12 amino acids. The germline gives CDR1 DFQATT, CDR2 SNEGSKA (reference sequence). V was cut by 1 base and J by 12 bases, with 10 bases left in between. CDR3 nucleotide sequence: TGCAGTGCTAGAGGGGGTATAGGACCCCTCCACTTT. As protein: CSARGGIGPLHF.

The chain joins TRBV24-1 to TRBJ2-1; D gene uncertain. V lost 6 bases and J lost 7, with 9 bases in between. This CDR3 contains 12 residues. CDR1 KGHDR and CDR2 SFDVKD come from the germline V gene. CDR3 amino acids: CATSRPPNEQFF. The CDR3 nucleotides are TGTGCCACCAGTCGACCACCGAATGAGCAGTTCTTC.

This clonotype was seen a handful of times. Compared with germline, one end of the junction differs, possibly owing to a read error. The J gene is TRBJ2-1, the V gene TRBV6-2 or TRBV6-3; D may be TRBD1 (7 bases). Germline CDR1 reads MNHEY; CDR2 reads SVGEGT. The CDR3 loop spans 16 amino acids. CDR3 protein: CASKGGTADSFNEQFF. The CDR3 nucleotides read TGTGCCAGCAAAGGAGGGACAGCCGACTCCTTCAATGAGCAGTTCTTC.

V is TRBV5-1 and J is TRBJ2-3, with TRBD1 identical over 10 bases. This CDR3 has 16 residues. Germline V gene data show CDR1 as SGHRS and CDR2 as YFSETQ. V dropped 4 bases and J dropped 6; count of bases not matched to a gene: 11. CDR3 in DNA: TGCGCCAGCAGCAGGTTAACGGGACAGGGGCCGGATACGCAGTATTTT. The encoded protein is CASSRLTGQGPDTQYF. Combining the CDR3 with reference TRBV5-1 and TRBJ2-3 gives the whole variable domain KAGVTQTPRYLIKTRGQQVTLSCSPISGHRSVSWYQQTPGQGLQFLFEYFSETQRNKGNFPGRFSGRQFSNSRSEMNVSTLELGDSALYLCASSRLTGQGPDTQYFGPGTRLTVL.

The gene calls are TRBV5-1 and TRBJ2-1; 9 bases are shared with TRBD1. Germline loops: CDR1 SGHRS, CDR2 YFSETQ. After removal of 3 bases from V and 15 bases from J, the junction contained 19 bases not matched to a gene. The CDR3 has 16 residues. Here the CDR3 reads CASSYRTGAVTMSRFF. Written as DNA, the CDR3 is TGCGCCAGCAGCTACCGGACAGGGGCCGTAACAATGAGTAGGTTCTTC.

This clonotype was detected a few times. The V gene is TRBV20-1, the J gene TRBJ2-7, with D possibly matching TRBD2 (7 bases). Deletions cut 0 bases from V and 2 bases from J, with 14 bases between. The CDR3 consists of 15 residues. Germline loops: CDR1 DFQATT, CDR2 SNEGSKA (reference sequence). The CDR3 is CSARDPQGGTYEQYF. The CDR3 DNA reads as TGCAGTGCTAGAGATCCACAGGGAGGGACCTACGAGCAGTACTTC.

With regard to this clonotype: This may arise from a read error, as a much more abundant clone is one base away. The chain has TRBV20-1 and TRBJ2-1; D is ambiguous. Between the trimmed V and J ends, which lost 5 bases and 7 bases, there was a span of 15 bases. Germline values: CDR1 DFQATT, CDR2 SNEGSKA (reference sequence). The CDR3 sequence is 13 residues long. The CDR3 loop is CSAWARVNNEQFF. For the CDR3, the DNA is TGCAGTGCTTGGGCCCGGGTCAATAATGAGCAGTTCTTC.

The chain carries TRBV7-2 and TRBJ2-5; 9 bases align to TRBD1. Unmatched junction bases numbered 5, after V lost 5 bases and J lost 1 base. CDR1 and CDR2 (germline): SGHTA, FQGNSA. The length of the CDR3 is 15 residues. For the CDR3, the DNA is TGTGCCAGCAGCCTCACACAGGGGGCCCAAGAGACCCAGTACTTC. Translation: CASSLTQGAQETQYF. Supplemented by reference TRBV7-2 and TRBJ2-5, the full variable domain reads GAGVSQSPSNKVTEKGKDVELRCDPISGHTALYWYRQSLGQGLEFLIYFQGNSAPDKSGLPSDRFSAERTGGSVSTLTIQRTQQEDSAVYLCASSLTQGAQETQYFGPGTRLLVL.

This chain connects TRBV5-1 to TRBJ1-2; 7 bases fit TRBD1. V gave up 1 base and J gave up 4 bases; unmatched junction bases: 4. The germline CDR1 and CDR2 sequences are SGHRS and YFSETQ. The CDR3 has 14 residues. For the CDR3, the DNA is TGCGCCAGCAGCTTGCTACAGGGGAGCTATGGCTACACCTTC. Protein: CASSLLQGSYGYTF. Together with reference TRBV5-1 and TRBJ1-2, the CDR3 gives the full variable domain: KAGVTQTPRYLIKTRGQQVTLSCSPISGHRSVSWYQQTPGQGLQFLFEYFSETQRNKGNFPGRFSGRQFSNSRSEMNVSTLELGDSALYLCASSLLQGSYGYTFGSGTRLTVV.

The table lists this clonotype with a few counts. This chain connects TRBV3-1 to TRBJ2-1; D remains unclear. The CDR3 consists of 14 residues. Trimming removed 1 base at V and 4 bases at J, with 8 bases between. CDR1 is LGHDT, CDR2 YNNKEL, per germline (reference sequence). CDR3 in amino acids: CASSQGLAYNEQFF. As DNA, the CDR3 is TGTGCCAGCAGCCAAGGGCTCGCATACAATGAGCAGTTCTTC.

The chain joins TRBV5-1 to TRBJ2-3; 9 bases match TRBD2. Germline lookup yields CDR1 SGHRS and CDR2 YFSETQ. The J segment lost 9 bases and the V segment lost 3 bases, leaving 17 bases of the junction unmatched. This CDR3 comprises 17 residues. CDR3 in amino acids: CASSSDAGGSQKSTQYF. The DNA for the CDR3 is TGCGCCAGCAGCTCCGACGCGGGGGGGTCACAGAAGAGCACGCAGTATTTT.

This clonotype was detected only a few times. The chain couples TRBV6-2 or TRBV6-3 to TRBJ2-7; D unclear. Per the germline V gene, CDR1 is MNHEY and CDR2 is SVGEGT. This CDR3 spans 12 amino acids. V lost 7 bases and J lost 4, with 11 bases in between. The CDR3 nucleotides read TGTGCCAGCATCTCCTCCTCGTACGAGCAGTACTTC. The encoded protein is CASISSSYEQYF.

This clonotype was observed a handful of times. This sequence joins TRBV7-2 and TRBJ1-2; 8 nucleotides match TRBD1. Trimming at V came to 5 bases and at J to 8 bases, leaving 7 bases not matched to a gene. The V gene's germline CDR1 is SGHTA and CDR2 FQGNSA. CDR3 length equals 13 residues. The CDR3 DNA sequence: TGTGCCAGCAGCAGTCACAGGGGGACAGGCTACACCTTC. This gives the protein CASSSHRGTGYTF.

This clonotype was seen only a few times. The V and J genes are TRBV7-2 and TRBJ2-3, with TRBD2 identical over 8 bases. Per germline, CDR1 SGHTA and CDR2 FQGNSA. This CDR3 region has 14 residues. The trim removed 5 bases at V and 2 bases at J, leaving 3 bases unmatched. The CDR3 region is CASSRGGYTDTQYF. The CDR3 region has the DNA TGTGCCAGCAGCCGGGGGGGCTACACAGATACGCAGTATTTT.

This clonotype appeared many times. The genes are TRBV7-2 and TRBJ2-6; D is uncertain. CDR1 is SGHTA, CDR2 FQGNSA, per germline. With 3 bases removed from V and 2 bases from J, the gap between germline ends came to 8 bases. The CDR3 spans 15 residues. The CDR3 sequence is CASSFGSPGANVLTF. The CDR3 nucleotides read TGTGCCAGCAGCTTTGGATCCCCTGGGGCCAACGTCCTGACTTTC.

The rearrangement links TRBV7-9 to TRBJ1-2; possibly TRBD1 for D (5 bases). The CDR3 loop spans 13 amino acids. The germline CDR1 and CDR2 sequences are SEHNR and FQNEAQ (reference sequence). V was cut by 4 bases and J by 4 bases, with 10 bases left in between. The CDR3 reads CASSSGDRYGYTF. The CDR3 nucleotides read TGTGCCAGCAGCTCGGGGGATCGCTATGGCTACACCTTC.

CDR3 amino acids: CSVGDSGISYNEQYF. In nucleotides, the CDR3 is TGCAGCGTTGGAGATTCGGGGATTTCCTACAATGAGCAGTACTTC. V is TRBV29-1 and J is TRBJ2-7; possible D gene TRBD2, 5 bases. CDR3 size: 15 residues. From germline, CDR1 is SQVTM and CDR2 ANQGSEA. Trimming shortened V by 4 bases and J by 7 bases, and 23 bases separated the two germline ends.